The 24 T cell receptor beta chains given below trace back to one sample, sequenced in a study of Ad26.COV2.S vaccination and SARS-CoV-2 variants. The method was immunoSEQ multiplex PCR; TCRdb's version includes in-frame clones alone and lacks a portion of them. The table lists 350,000 to 450,000 clones, 92% of them singletons. Stated treatment: about 20 received Ad26.COV2.S at low or high dose, single or two shots; roughly five received placebo; per-sample allocation not given. Repertoires come from day 63 after the first vaccine or placebo injection. The material sequenced was peripheral blood, taken in a trial of Ad26.COV2.S vaccine versus placebo. The source of these receptors is a person between 18 and 60 years old who received the Ad26.COV2.S COVID-19 vaccine or a placebo.

The chain uses TRBV6-1 and TRBJ1-4; a weak D match, TRBD1 (5 bases). The CDR3 has 19 amino acids. Germline V gives CDR1 MNHNS, CDR2 SASEGT. The V and J ends lost 1 base and 0 bases respectively, with 18 bases between them. The CDR3 region has the DNA TGTGCCAGCAGTGAAGAGTGCTGTGGGGCCCCTCCAACTAATGAAAAACTGTTTTTT. Protein product: CASSEECCGAPPTNEKLFF.

The chain employs TRBV19 and TRBJ2-1; 8 nucleotides line up with TRBD1. Unmatched junction bases numbered 3, after V lost 5 bases and J lost 3 bases. CDR3 length equals 14 residues. Germline CDR1 and CDR2: LNHDA and SQIVND (reference sequence). The CDR3 protein is CASSPGQVYNEQFF. The CDR3 DNA reads as TGTGCCAGTAGTCCGGGACAGGTCTACAATGAGCAGTTCTTC.

This rearrangement joins TRBV6-7 to TRBJ2-3, with 8 bases identical to TRBD2. TRBV6-7 is noted as an ORF with a role that remains uncertain. Trimming removed 2 bases from V and 4 bases from J; junction bases left unmatched: 5. The CDR3 runs to 15 residues. The CDR3 DNA reads as TGTGCCAGCAGTTACAAGCGGGGGTGGTCAGATACGCAGTATTTT. Its protein is CASSYKRGWSDTQYF.

In DNA form, the CDR3 reads TGTGCCAGCAGTTCCGACAGGGGTTCGGGACAGCCCCAGCATTTT. Protein sequence: CASSSDRGSGQPQHF. The V and J genes are TRBV27 and TRBJ1-5, with 8 bases lining up with TRBD1. The CDR3 extends over 15 amino acids. Germline V gene data show CDR1 as MNHEY and CDR2 as SMNVEV (reference sequence). The V and J ends lost 4 bases and 7 bases, in that order; junction bases with no gene match: 9.

The chain combines TRBV4-1 with TRBJ2-1; 10 positions match TRBD1. The CDR3 loop spans 18 amino acids. J gave up 0 bases and V 4 bases, and 9 bases lay outside the gene matches. Germline CDR1 is MGHRA and CDR2 is YSYEKL. The CDR3 is CASSRGQGVIHSYNEQFF. The CDR3 nucleotides are TGCGCCAGCAGCCGCGGACAGGGGGTGATACACTCCTACAATGAGCAGTTCTTC.

V is TRBV7-2 and J is TRBJ1-1; D unclear. V gave up 1 base and J gave up 7 bases, with 13 bases separating them. CDR1 is SGHTA and CDR2 is FQGNSA in the germline V gene. The CDR3 spans 14 residues. CDR3 DNA sequence: TGTGCCAGCAGCTTAGGCAGAGGATTTTATGAAGCTTTCTTT. This gives the protein CASSLGRGFYEAFF.

This clone was detected only once. The rearrangement links TRBV5-1 to TRBJ1-3; no clear D gene. Germline assignment: CDR1 SGHRS and CDR2 YFSETQ. This CDR3 contains 15 residues. Trimming stripped 0 bases from V and 0 bases from J, with 7 bases between. CDR3 DNA sequence: TGCGCCAGCAGCTTGGATCCATCCTCTGGAAACACCATATATTTT. Translating it yields CASSLDPSSGNTIYF.

DNA of the CDR3: TGCAGCGTTGAAGCTAGCACGAACACCGGGGAGCTGTTTTTT. Translation gives CSVEASTNTGELFF. The chain recombines TRBV29-1 with TRBJ2-2; tentatively, D is TRBD2 (5 bases). CDR1 SQVTM and CDR2 ANQGSEA come from the germline V gene. Trimming removed 1 base at V and 0 bases at J, with 6 bases between. This CDR3 region has 14 residues.

This rearrangement joins TRBV28 to TRBJ2-1; D remains ambiguous. Germline V gene lookup returns CDR1 MDHEN and CDR2 SYDVKM. V gave up 5 bases and J gave up 8 bases, with 16 bases separating them. This CDR3 spans 14 amino acids. The CDR3 protein is CASSPRIRIDEQFF. CDR3 DNA: TGTGCCAGCAGTCCTAGGATCAGAATCGATGAGCAGTTCTTC.

The genes are TRBV2 and TRBJ1-1, with TRBD1 as a possible D gene (5 bases). CDR3 length: 14 residues. CDR1 SNHLY and CDR2 FYNNEI come from the germline V gene. V shed 6 bases and J shed 0 bases, with 11 bases lying between them. CDR3 DNA: TGTGCCAGCAGAATTGGGACGGTGAACACTGAAGCTTTCTTT. It is translated as CASRIGTVNTEAFF. Using reference TRBV2 and TRBJ1-1 for the parts outside the CDR3, the full variable domain is EPEVTQTPSHQVTQMGQEVILRCVPISNHLYFYWYRQILGQKVEFLVSFYNNEISEKSEIFDDQFSVERPDGSNFTLKIRSTKLEDSAMYFCASRIGTVNTEAFFGQGTRLTVV.

The V and J genes are TRBV5-1 and TRBJ2-7, with 9 bases that match TRBD1. The germline V gene has CDR1 SGHRS and CDR2 YFSETQ. CDR3 length equals 15 residues. V lost 4 bases to trimming and J lost 0 bases; unmatched junction nucleotides: 5. CDR3 sequence (DNA): TGCGCCAGCAGCAACCCGGGACAGGGCTCCTACGAGCAGTACTTC. Translated: CASSNPGQGSYEQYF.

The chain carries TRBV7-9 and TRBJ2-3, with 7 bases that match TRBD2. The trim removed 1 base at V and 1 base at J, leaving 2 bases unmatched. CDR1 and CDR2 (germline): SEHNR, FQNEAQ (reference sequence). The CDR3 is 15 residues long. CDR3 residues: CASSLVRGGTDTQYF. CDR3 nucleotide sequence: TGTGCCAGCAGCTTAGTTCGGGGGGGCACAGATACGCAGTATTTT.

This chain joins TRBV27 and TRBJ2-3; 10 bases line up with TRBD2. V shed 5 bases and J 3 bases; nucleotides not matched to a gene: 8. The CDR3 runs 16 residues. Germline V gene lookup returns CDR1 MNHEY and CDR2 SMNVEV (reference sequence). This CDR3 reads CASSPKAGGLTDTQYF. The CDR3 DNA follows: TGTGCCAGCAGTCCGAAAGCGGGGGGGCTTACAGATACGCAGTATTTT.

This chain uses TRBV4-3 with TRBJ1-2; 7 nucleotides agree with TRBD1. Looked up from germline, CDR1 is LGHNA and CDR2 is YSLEER. J was trimmed by 0 bases and V by 2 bases; bases with no gene match: 3. The CDR3 length is 15 residues. The CDR3 reads CASSQRDSTNYGYTF. The CDR3 DNA is TGCGCCAGCAGCCAAAGGGACAGTACTAACTATGGCTACACCTTC.

The chain has TRBV6-5 and TRBJ2-2; D may be TRBD1 (5 bases). V gave up 2 bases and J gave up 5 bases, with 15 bases separating them. This CDR3 comprises 16 residues. Germline V gene sequence: CDR1 MNHEY, CDR2 SVGAGI. CDR3 residues: CASSYGAAGKTGELFF. DNA of the CDR3: TGTGCCAGCAGTTACGGGGCGGCAGGAAAGACCGGGGAGCTGTTTTTT.

V gene TRBV18 combines with J gene TRBJ1-2; 7 positions match TRBD1. The germline gives CDR1 KGHSH, CDR2 LQKENI. This CDR3 comprises 16 residues. V dropped 5 bases and J dropped 4; count of bases not matched to a gene: 13. The CDR3 bases are TGTGCCAGCTCAGCTCTGGGACAGCCTATGCCCTATGGCTACACCTTC. This translates into CASSALGQPMPYGYTF.

This rearrangement joins TRBV20-1 to TRBJ2-1; D uncertain. This CDR3 spans 13 amino acids. Trimming pared 3 bases from V and 4 bases from J, leaving 10 bases between. Looked up from germline, CDR1 is DFQATT and CDR2 is SNEGSKA (reference sequence). For the CDR3, the DNA is TGCAGTGCTAGTCGGCAGGCGTACAATGAGCAGTTCTTC. Protein product: CSASRQAYNEQFF.

The chain uses TRBV7-6 and TRBJ2-6; no clear D gene. This CDR3 spans 17 amino acids. Trimming removed 5 bases from V and 0 bases from J, with 14 bases in between. The germline CDR1 and CDR2 sequences are SGHVS and FNYEAQ. This CDR3 reads CASSPTLIRSGANVLTF. CDR3 DNA sequence: TGTGCCAGCAGCCCTACATTGATACGCTCTGGGGCCAACGTCCTGACTTTC.

This chain joins TRBV7-2 and TRBJ2-7; 11 bases line up with TRBD2. Germline CDR1 is SGHTA and CDR2 is FQGNSA. Germline trimming cut 4 bases from V and 1 base from J; bases unmatched to any gene: 6. There are 16 residues in the CDR3. The CDR3 here is CASSWSSGGVSYEQYF. The CDR3 DNA reads as TGTGCCAGCAGCTGGAGTAGCGGGGGGGTATCCTACGAGCAGTACTTC.

This chain connects TRBV5-1 to TRBJ1-1, with D perhaps matching TRBD1 (6 bases). The germline CDR1 and CDR2 sequences are SGHRS and YFSETQ. Trimming took 5 bases from V and 4 from J, leaving 15 bases between them. The CDR3 length is 14 residues. The CDR3 sequence: CASSQNTGRTEAFF. DNA of the CDR3: TGCGCCAGCAGTCAAAATACAGGGCGCACTGAAGCTTTCTTT. Supplemented by reference TRBV5-1 and TRBJ1-1, the full variable domain reads KAGVTQTPRYLIKTRGQQVTLSCSPISGHRSVSWYQQTPGQGLQFLFEYFSETQRNKGNFPGRFSGRQFSNSRSEMNVSTLELGDSALYLCASSQNTGRTEAFFGQGTRLTVV.

The chain couples TRBV4-3 to TRBJ1-6; D gene ambiguous. V was pared by 0 bases and J by 7 bases, with 10 bases between. The CDR3 runs to 15 residues. The V gene's germline CDR1 is LGHNA and CDR2 YSLEER. The CDR3 coding sequence is TGCGCCAGCAGCCAAGAGATAAGGGAAAATTCACCCCTCCACTTT. Its translation: CASSQEIRENSPLHF.

The gene calls are TRBV5-3 and TRBJ1-5; TRBD1 aligns across 8 bases. TRBV5-3 is an ORF, with its function uncertain. The CDR3 extends over 17 amino acids. The J segment lost 0 bases and the V segment lost 4 bases, leaving 9 bases of the junction unmatched. CDR3 sequence (DNA): TGTGCCAGAAGCCTGAATGACAGGGGAGGTAGCAATCAGCCCCAGCATTTT. This translates into CARSLNDRGGSNQPQHF.

This chain connects TRBV28 to TRBJ2-1; 8 bases map to TRBD1. Germline assignment: CDR1 MDHEN and CDR2 SYDVKM. V was clipped by 3 bases and J by 4 bases; unmatched bases: 8. The CDR3 loop spans 16 amino acids. The CDR3 spells CASSFSDRGWYNEQFF. The CDR3 DNA follows: TGTGCCAGCAGTTTTTCCGACAGGGGTTGGTACAATGAGCAGTTCTTC.

V gene TRBV6-5 combines with J gene TRBJ1-4, with D unresolved. The CDR3 extends over 13 amino acids. V gave up 0 bases and J gave up 7 bases, with 6 bases separating them. Per germline, CDR1 MNHEY and CDR2 SVGAGI. CDR3 bases: TGTGCCAGCAGTTACTCGATGGGTGAAAAACTGTTTTTT. This translates into CASSYSMGEKLFF.